Shown below are 25 T cell receptor beta chains from a single sample sequenced in a study of OX40 agonist ivuxolimab in advanced cancers. This table comes from immunoSEQ multiplex PCR, and its TCRdb copy is limited to in-frame clones, with some not included. Of about 95,000 clones in the sample, roughly 89% are singletons; the top ten hold 0.33%. Sequenced here: CD4+ or CD8+ T cells sorted from blood, sampled in a trial of the OX40 agonist ivuxolimab. These receptors all stem from an adult with an advanced solid tumor such as melanoma, head and neck, liver or kidney cancer.

This chain links TRBV10-1 with TRBJ1-1; D is possibly TRBD1 (6 bases). Trimming took off 3 bases at V and 3 bases at J, with 17 bases between the two ends. This CDR3 has 16 amino acids. Germline V gene data show CDR1 as WNHNN and CDR2 as SYGVQD (reference sequence). The CDR3 nucleotides read TGCGCCAGCAGTGAAAGCCAAGGGGGTAGGGACACTGAAGCTTTCTTT. Translated: CASSESQGGRDTEAFF.

The genes are TRBV7-2 and TRBJ2-1; no definite D call. The CDR3 sequence is 12 residues long. The V gene's germline CDR1 is SGHTA and CDR2 FQGNSA. V lost 1 base to trimming and J lost 14 bases, with 12 bases between them. The chain's CDR3 is CASSLDSRKKFF. CDR3 DNA sequence: TGTGCCAGCAGCTTAGACAGCCGGAAAAAGTTCTTC. The full variable domain, its missing parts supplied by reference TRBV7-2 and TRBJ2-1, is GAGVSQSPSNKVTEKGKDVELRCDPISGHTALYWYRQSLGQGLEFLIYFQGNSAPDKSGLPSDRFSAERTGGSVSTLTIQRTQQEDSAVYLCASSLDSRKKFFGPGTRLTVL.

This clone was detected only once. The chain is built from TRBV5-6 and TRBJ1-5; 7 nucleotides match TRBD1. The V gene's germline CDR1 is SGHDT and CDR2 YYEEEE. J was trimmed by 2 bases and V by 4 bases; bases with no gene match: 6. The CDR3 is 15 residues long. The CDR3 reads CASSVIGQGNQPQHF. CDR3 DNA sequence: TGTGCCAGCAGCGTGATCGGACAGGGCAATCAGCCCCAGCATTTT.

The chain is built from TRBV6-1 and TRBJ2-7, with 7 positions matching TRBD2. J gave up 5 bases and V 6 bases, and 10 bases lay outside the gene matches. Germline loops: CDR1 MNHNS, CDR2 SASEGT. The CDR3 consists of 14 residues. The CDR3 DNA sequence: TGTGCCAGCAGACTCGGGACTATTTTGGACGAGCAGTACTTC. It translates to CASRLGTILDEQYF.

CDR3 in amino acids: CASSLAGSSYNSPLHF. Here the CDR3 DNA reads TGTGCCAGCAGCTTAGCAGGGAGCTCCTATAATTCACCCCTCCACTTT. This chain connects TRBV13 to TRBJ1-6; possible D gene TRBD1, 5 bases. Per germline, CDR1 PRHDT and CDR2 FYEKMQ (reference sequence). V shed 1 base and J shed 0 bases, with 7 bases lying between them. This CDR3 has 16 residues.

The chain uses TRBV27 and TRBJ2-5; D may be TRBD2 (6 bases). Germline assignment: CDR1 MNHEY and CDR2 SMNVEV (reference sequence). This CDR3 has 13 amino acids. V was cut by 5 bases and J by 5 bases, with 12 bases left in between. CDR3 bases: TGTGCCAGCAGTCTAGTACGGGAGGAGACCCAGTACTTC. The encoded protein is CASSLVREETQYF.

The genes are TRBV7-9 and TRBJ2-7; TRBD1 might be the D (6 bases). The CDR3 is 17 amino acids. Germline V gene lookup returns CDR1 SEHNR and CDR2 FQNEAQ (reference sequence). Trimming removed 0 bases at V and 3 bases at J, with 18 bases between. The CDR3 coding sequence is TGTGCCAGCAGCTTAGCTGGTGGCAGGGGCTTACACTACGAGCAGTACTTC. This translates into CASSLAGGRGLHYEQYF.

This clone was counted a single time. The chain recombines TRBV4-1 with TRBJ2-1, with TRBD2 as a possible D gene (5 bases). V was shortened by 3 bases and J by 2 bases, with 5 bases between the two germline ends. The CDR3 consists of 13 residues. Per the germline V gene, CDR1 is MGHRA and CDR2 is YSYEKL. The CDR3 loop is CASSHGAYNEQFF. CDR3 coding DNA: TGCGCCAGCAGCCACGGGGCCTACAATGAGCAGTTCTTC.

The rearrangement joins TRBV7-2 to TRBJ2-5; perhaps TRBD2 as D (7 bases). This CDR3 has 14 amino acids. V lost 3 bases and J lost 2, with 10 bases in between. CDR1 SGHTA and CDR2 FQGNSA come from the germline V gene. For the CDR3, the DNA is TGTGCCAGCAGCTTCCGGGGGGCACAAGAGACCCAGTACTTC. Its protein product is CASSFRGAQETQYF.

This sequence joins TRBV18 and TRBJ1-1; a weak D match, TRBD1 (6 bases). The CDR3 totals 13 residues. Per the germline V gene, CDR1 is KGHSH and CDR2 is LQKENI. Trimming removed 6 bases at V and 8 bases at J, with 16 bases between. The CDR3 DNA reads as TGTGCCAGCTCCCTGGGGCCGACAGGCGAAGCTTTCTTT. Its protein product is CASSLGPTGEAFF.

The chain employs TRBV7-2 and TRBJ2-5; no clear D. The V end was cut by 3 bases, the J end by 4 bases, with 15 bases between. CDR1 SGHTA and CDR2 FQGNSA come from the germline V gene. The CDR3 sequence is 15 residues long. For the CDR3, the DNA is TGTGCCAGCAGCTTCGAGCTATCACGAGGAGAGACCCAGTACTTC. Its translation: CASSFELSRGETQYF.

This chain uses TRBV27 with TRBJ2-7; a possible D gene is TRBD1 (6 bases). CDR1 is MNHEY, CDR2 SMNVEV, per germline (reference sequence). CDR3 size: 14 residues. V lost 7 bases and J lost 0, with 13 bases in between. The CDR3 bases are TGTGCCAGCAAAAGAGGGGGTAGCTCCTACGAGCAGTACTTC. Protein: CASKRGGSSYEQYF.

The V and J genes are TRBV11-2 and TRBJ1-2, with D perhaps TRBD1 (5 bases). Trimming pared 5 bases from V and 7 bases from J, leaving 17 bases between. Germline CDR1 SGHAT, CDR2 FQNNGV. The CDR3 has 14 amino acids. CDR3 region: CASSQIEGNGGYTF. CDR3 in DNA: TGTGCCAGCAGCCAGATAGAGGGGAATGGTGGCTACACCTTC.

The chain joins TRBV7-9 to TRBJ2-7; D not resolved. V lost 1 base to trimming and J lost 3 bases, with 7 bases between them. Germline V gene lookup returns CDR1 SEHNR and CDR2 FQNEAQ (reference sequence). CDR3 length equals 13 residues. The CDR3 bases are TGTGCCAGCAGCTTAGAGCAGAACTACGAGCAGTACTTC. It yields the protein CASSLEQNYEQYF.

The chain combines TRBV2 with TRBJ1-4; 9 nucleotides align to TRBD1. Germline CDR1 reads SNHLY; CDR2 reads FYNNEI. The CDR3 runs to 14 residues. With 7 bases clipped from V and 8 bases from J, the junction kept 8 bases outside the gene matches. CDR3 region: CASKGDRGNEKLFF. CDR3 coding DNA: TGTGCCAGCAAGGGTGACAGGGGGAACGAAAAACTGTTTTTT.

The chain has TRBV6-5 and TRBJ2-7; perhaps TRBD1 as D (6 bases). Per the germline V gene, CDR1 is MNHEY and CDR2 is SVGAGI. With 3 bases removed from V and 2 bases from J, the gap between germline ends came to 17 bases. The CDR3 covers 16 residues. The chain's CDR3 is CASSYWGQVTPYEQYF. In nucleotides, the CDR3 is TGTGCCAGCAGTTATTGGGGACAAGTTACTCCCTACGAGCAGTACTTC.

The CDR3: CASTFNTGETQYF. The CDR3 DNA follows: TGTGCCAGCACCTTCAACACGGGGGAGACCCAGTACTTC. This chain connects TRBV6-5 to TRBJ2-5, with a tentative D call TRBD2 (5 bases). Trimming removed 7 bases at V and 5 bases at J, with 14 bases between. The CDR3 sequence is 13 residues long. CDR1 and CDR2 (germline): MNHEY, SVGAGI.

In its sample, this clone was seen once. The chain employs TRBV19 and TRBJ1-4, with D possibly matching TRBD1 (5 bases). CDR1 LNHDA and CDR2 SQIVND come from the germline V gene (reference sequence). The CDR3 is 15 residues long. Trimming removed 6 bases at V and 8 bases at J, with 19 bases between. The CDR3 loop is CASSLGEHWGEKLFF. As DNA, the CDR3 is TGTGCCAGTAGCCTTGGGGAGCACTGGGGGGAAAAACTGTTTTTT.

The chain employs TRBV4-3 and TRBJ1-4; 9 bases map to TRBD1. The CDR3 is 15 amino acids. Germline V CDR1 and CDR2: LGHNA, YSLEER. The V segment lost 1 base and the J segment 8 bases; nucleotides outside the gene matches: 5. The CDR3 spells CASSQGDRVGEKLFF. In DNA form, the CDR3 reads TGCGCCAGCAGCCAAGGGGACAGGGTGGGGGAAAAACTGTTTTTT.

As to this clone: Distinct nucleotide sequences in the sample also encode this CDR3. The genes are TRBV5-5 and TRBJ2-3; TRBD1 matches 7 bases. Germline V gene data show CDR1 as SGHKS and CDR2 as YYEKEE (reference sequence). V shed 3 bases and J 1 base; nucleotides not matched to a gene: 2. The CDR3 totals 14 residues. This CDR3 reads CASSSGTGTDTQYF. DNA for the CDR3: TGTGCCAGCAGCTCCGGGACAGGCACAGATACGCAGTATTTT. The complete variable domain, with remaining parts taken from reference TRBV5-5 and TRBJ2-3, reads DAGVTQSPTHLIKTRGQQVTLRCSPISGHKSVSWYQQVLGQGPQFIFQYYEKEERGRGNFPDRFSARQFPNYSSELNVNALLLGDSALYLCASSSGTGTDTQYFGPGTRLTVL.

This chain links TRBV7-2 with TRBJ2-2; possibly TRBD1 for D (6 bases). Germline V gene sequence: CDR1 SGHTA, CDR2 FQGNSA. V was trimmed by 0 bases and J by 5 bases, leaving 10 bases between them. The CDR3 is 15 residues long. CDR3 loop: CASSLAPTGTGELFF. The CDR3 coding sequence is TGTGCCAGCAGCTTAGCCCCGACAGGAACCGGGGAGCTGTTTTTT.

Here the CDR3 reads CASSLQGAGGQETQYF. In nucleotides, the CDR3 is TGCGCCAGCAGCTTGCAGGGGGCGGGAGGTCAAGAGACCCAGTACTTC. J is TRBJ2-5 and V is TRBV5-1, with D possibly being TRBD1 or TRBD2 (8 bases each). The V end was cut by 1 base, the J end by 2 bases, with 15 bases between. Per the germline V gene, CDR1 is SGHRS and CDR2 is YFSETQ. This CDR3 comprises 16 residues.

V usage is TRBV11-3 and J usage is TRBJ2-6, with 7 bases matching TRBD1. The V gene end was trimmed by 5 bases and the J gene end by 2 bases; junction bases not matched to a gene: 6. Germline CDR1 SGHNT, CDR2 YENEEA. The CDR3 runs 16 residues. The CDR3 here is CASSPAQGAGANVLTF. CDR3 in DNA: TGTGCCAGCAGCCCAGCTCAGGGGGCTGGGGCCAACGTCCTGACTTTC.

V gene TRBV11-1 combines with J gene TRBJ1-1; D remains ambiguous. Trimming left V 1 base short and J 4 bases short, with 13 bases between. CDR1 is SGHAT and CDR2 is FQDESV in the germline V gene (reference sequence). This CDR3 contains 15 residues. CDR3 in amino acids: CASSLDYSLRTEAFF. CDR3 nucleotide sequence: TGTGCCAGCAGCTTAGACTACAGTTTGCGCACTGAAGCTTTCTTT.

V usage is TRBV5-6 and J usage is TRBJ1-5; 9 bases match TRBD1. Germline V lookup: CDR1 SGHDT, CDR2 YYEEEE. The CDR3 contains 15 residues. J was trimmed by 5 bases and V by 3 bases; bases with no gene match: 6. The chain's CDR3 is CASSYWDRDDQPQHF. The CDR3 nucleotides are TGTGCCAGCAGCTACTGGGACAGGGATGATCAGCCCCAGCATTTT.